The clone carrying this T cell receptor (beta chain) was detected many times. Via MiXCR, TCRdb re-called the 5' RACE reads, giving one row per CDR3 protein. The sample carries just over 95,000 distinct CDR3 sequences, approximately 11% recorded once. Germline CDR1 reads DFQATT; CDR2 reads SNEGSKA (reference sequence). V lost 6 bases and J lost 6, with 13 bases in between. The CDR3 contains 12 residues. These data are taken from a study of early T cells in non-severe SARS-CoV-2 infection. Study-level background: Alpha and beta chains were unpaired, from unsorted whole-blood bulk RNA.

This specimen was whole blood, taken at baseline. The chain has TRBV20-1 and TRBJ2-3; weak D call: TRBD1 (6 bases). The sequence was collected from an adult who was a healthcare worker with PCR-confirmed SARS-CoV-2 infection or an uninfected control (not recorded which). The DNA for the CDR3 is TGCAGTGCGTTTGAGAGGGGGGATACGCAGTATTTT. Encoded protein: CSAFERGDTQYF.